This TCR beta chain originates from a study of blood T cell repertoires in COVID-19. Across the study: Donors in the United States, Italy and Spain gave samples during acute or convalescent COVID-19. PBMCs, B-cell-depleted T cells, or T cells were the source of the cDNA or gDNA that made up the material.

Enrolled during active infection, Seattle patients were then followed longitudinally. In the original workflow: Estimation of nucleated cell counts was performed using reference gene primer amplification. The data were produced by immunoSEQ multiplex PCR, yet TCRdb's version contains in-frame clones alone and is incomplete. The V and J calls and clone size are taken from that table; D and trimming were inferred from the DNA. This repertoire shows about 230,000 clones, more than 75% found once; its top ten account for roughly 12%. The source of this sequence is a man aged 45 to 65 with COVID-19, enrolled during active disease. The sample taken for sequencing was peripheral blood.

This CDR3 reads CASSLGSSGVFYEQYF. The CDR3 bases are TGTGCCAGCAGCCTAGGGTCTAGCGGGGTATTCTACGAGCAGTACTTC. This chain connects TRBV7-6 to TRBJ2-7, with 9 bases matching TRBD2. CDR1 and CDR2 (germline): SGHVS, FNYEAQ. The CDR3 has 16 residues. The ends lost 5 bases at V and 3 bases at J; junction bases unmatched: 11.